The source of this T cell receptor beta chain is a study of control samples from healthy donors and cancer patients. This clone has just one count. The CDR3 consists of 19 residues. J gave up 4 bases and V 1 base, and 8 bases lay outside the gene matches. CDR1 SGHTA and CDR2 FQGNSA come from the germline V gene. Data came from immunoSEQ multiplex PCR; TCRdb stores just in-frame clones and leaves some out. The table records approximately 71,000 clones, around 92% of them present only once. This chain joins TRBV7-2 and TRBJ2-1; 15 bases match TRBD2. The sequence came from a man between 60 and 75 years old with lung cancer. Sequencing was carried out using PBMCs. CDR3 protein: CASSLERRTSGGVYNEQFF. The CDR3, as DNA: TGTGCCAGCAGCTTAGAAAGGCGGACTAGCGGGGGGGTATACAATGAGCAGTTCTTC.